Listed below are T cell receptor beta chains from one sample, sequenced in a study of blood T cell repertoires in COVID-19. The protocol was immunoSEQ multiplex PCR, while the TCRdb copy is restricted to in-frame clones and leaves out a portion. The sample carries fewer than 85,000 clones, around 82% recorded once. The specimen was peripheral blood. Receptors were obtained from a human donor in a cohort sampled during active COVID-19. CDR3s include the opening cysteine and the closing phenylalanine or tryptophan. Each record gives: clone size, V gene, CDR3 protein. Some rows have no size entry. The others give once, few or many, or a class for an expanded clone.

>NA|TRBV4-1
CASSRQSSGNTIYF
>NA|TRBV6-5
CASSWDFSRGYGYTF
>NA|TRBV24-1
CATSDPSTDTQYF
>NA|TRBV13
CASSWGQDRGNYGYTF
>NA|TRBV6-5
CASSLQDTNYGYTF
>many|TRBV7-9
CASSLAVAGQETQYF
>NA|TRBV6-5
CASRTSGADYEQYF
>NA|TRBV19
CASSILNAGDNEQFF
>NA|TRBV6-4
CASSDSRGGDTQYF
>NA|TRBV5-4
CASSFRDFSYEQYF
>once|TRBV7-9
CASSRKGPQANEQYF
>NA|TRBV5-5
CASSTRQLSLYGYTF
>NA|TRBV6-2/TRBV6-3
CASSYPTSGGPWETQYF
>NA|TRBV3-1/TRBV3-2
CASSPRQEAFSYEQYF
>NA|TRBV9
CASSPGLTMGEQYF
>NA|TRBV7-9
CASSSGTSGGKETQYF
>NA|TRBV6-6
CASSPGTGGRINEKLFF
>NA|TRBV10-3
CAISGRTSGLNEQFF
>NA|TRBV3-1/TRBV3-2
CASSPGTGPYYGYTF
>NA|TRBV12-3/TRBV12-4
CASSLGADEQYF
>NA|TRBV18
CASSPPRYKNTEAFF
>NA|TRBV16
CASSQPGQGGTEAFF
>NA|TRBV4-3
CASSLLSGVLYEQYF
>NA|TRBV5-8
CASTPGSGSSYNEQFF
>once|TRBV15
CATSRDRQGYGYTF
>NA|TRBV4-3
CASSQGGTGRGKLFF
>once|TRBV6-5
CASSYGGQGNEKLFF
>NA|TRBV5-6
CASSLVVAGATTWDEQFF
>NA|TRBV27
CASSIFRGSPLHF
>NA|TRBV6-5
CANQDSQETQYF
>few|TRBV7-8
CASSQTGGMVSYEQYF
>NA|TRBV19
CASNLNRPRGTGELFF
>NA|TRBV6-5
CASSYSGSLSSYEQYF
>NA|TRBV7-2
CASSSTSGVYNEQFF
>NA|TRBV12-3/TRBV12-4
CASSLQGNYGYTF
>NA|TRBV7-2
CASSLAGANEKLFF
>NA|TRBV11-3
CASSPHRASSYNEQFF
>NA|TRBV10-3
CAISLADRWSSGNTIYF
>NA|TRBV6-5
CASHPGWTPDTQYF
>NA|TRBV20-1
CSVQRLVEQYF
>NA|TRBV28
CASSFSGQGLEKLFF